The present entry profiles one T cell receptor (beta chain) with its context. Authors' analysis steps: Reference gene primer amplification gave nucleated cell count estimates. The assay was immunoSEQ multiplex PCR, and TCRdb's table has in-frame clones only and misses some. V and J calls and clone size are copied from that table; D and trimming were computed from the DNA. The data contain around 100,000 clones, approximately 87% of them singletons. Between the trimmed V and J ends, which lost 5 bases and 3 bases, there was a span of 14 bases. Germline values: CDR1 LNHDA, CDR2 SQIVND (reference sequence). The CDR3 length is 15 residues. This sample was taken from a study of blood T cell repertoires in COVID-19. Study-wide context: Samples representing acute and convalescent COVID-19 were sourced from the United States, Italy and Spain. T cells, B-cell-depleted T cells, or PBMCs provided the cDNA or gDNA that served as material.

The sequence came from a human donor in a cohort sampled during active COVID-19. This chain joins TRBV19 and TRBJ2-1, with a weak D call TRBD2 (6 bases). The sample consisted of peripheral blood. The CDR3 protein is CASSRRRDLYNEQFF. CDR3 in DNA: TGTGCCAGTAGTCGTCGGCGGGATCTCTACAATGAGCAGTTCTTC. The full variable domain, in which reference TRBV19 and TRBJ2-1 provide the parts outside the CDR3, is DGGITQSPKYLFRKEGQNVTLSCEQNLNHDAMYWYRQDPGQGLRLIYYSQIVNDFQKGDIAEGYSVSREKKESFPLTVTSAQKNPTAFYLCASSRRRDLYNEQFFGPGTRLTVL.